The entry below describes one TCR beta chain. Its antigen is not known. Generated by immunoSEQ multiplex PCR, the TCRdb table keeps only in-frame clones and is missing some. The sample includes 110,000 or so clones, 75% to 80% of them seen just once. This specimen belongs to a study of radiotherapy plus CTLA-4 blockade in lung cancer. Study-level findings and limits: Blood saw expansion of tumor-derived TCR clones after radiotherapy plus ipilimumab.

This TCR was sampled from a human donor with non-small cell lung cancer who had a partial response to radiotherapy plus ipilimumab. Material: peripheral blood, obtained from a patient treated with radiotherapy plus ipilimumab.

The CDR3 DNA is TGTGCCAGCAGTTACCTAGTGGGGGGAGGCACCGGGGAGCTGTTTTTT. This encodes CASSYLVGGGTGELFF. The chain joins TRBV6-5 to TRBJ2-2, with a possible D match to TRBD2 (6 bases). V dropped 2 bases and J dropped 4 bases, with 14 bases sitting between them. Germline V lookup: CDR1 MNHEY, CDR2 SVGAGI. The CDR3 extends over 16 amino acids.